The 5 T cell receptor beta chains presented below share a single source sample, sequenced in a study of cytomegalovirus exposure and HLA in healthy donors. Vbeta (60) and Jbeta (13) primers were used in the PCR. The repertoire was sequenced with immunoSEQ multiplex PCR; TCRdb's copy has only in-frame clones and lacks some. The repertoire holds about 140,000 clones, with around 80% as singletons. The sequencing sample was made of PBMCs. The receptors were sampled from a man aged 35-49 years in good health and CMV-seropositive.

The chain employs TRBV27 and TRBJ1-1; 10 positions match TRBD1. Germline V gives CDR1 MNHEY, CDR2 SMNVEV (reference sequence). The CDR3 has 21 amino acids. Trimming cost V 5 bases and J 1 base; bases outside gene matches: 22. This chain's CDR3 is CASSTRQGAVYQTKTNTEAFF. The CDR3 DNA reads TGTGCCAGCAGTACCCGACAGGGGGCGGTTTATCAGACTAAAACGAACACTGAAGCTTTCTTT.

J is TRBJ1-1 and V is TRBV6-5; 9 bases fit TRBD1. Germline assignment: CDR1 MNHEY and CDR2 SVGAGI. V lost 6 bases and J lost 5; bases outside the gene matches: 7. This CDR3 spans 14 amino acids. CDR3 sequence (DNA): TGTGCCAGCAGGAAGACAGGGGGAGGTACTGAAGCTTTCTTT. It codes for CASRKTGGGTEAFF.

The V call is TRBV28, the J call TRBJ1-2, with 8 bases fitting TRBD1. This CDR3 is 14 amino acids long. Germline CDR1 is MDHEN and CDR2 is SYDVKM. V lost 6 bases, J lost 7 bases, and 10 bases stayed unmatched. In DNA form, the CDR3 reads TGTGCCAGCAGGGGGGCAGGGGGCGTCGGTGGCTACACCTTC. Translation: CASRGAGGVGGYTF.

The rearrangement links TRBV30 to TRBJ1-2; D is perhaps TRBD1 (6 bases). The CDR3 loop spans 11 amino acids. V lost 7 bases and J lost 8, with 14 bases in between. Germline V gives CDR1 GTSNPN, CDR2 SVGIG (reference sequence). The CDR3 loop is CASQGLLGYTF. As DNA, the CDR3 is TGTGCCTCCCAGGGGCTCCTCGGCTACACCTTC.

This clone was detected only a few times. V is TRBV5-1 and J is TRBJ2-1, with a possible D match to TRBD2 (6 bases). CDR3 size: 16 residues. Trimming pared 0 bases from V and 3 bases from J, leaving 13 bases between. Looked up from germline, CDR1 is SGHRS and CDR2 is YFSETQ. The CDR3 DNA sequence: TGCGCCAGCAGCTTGGGGCTAGCGAGGGACTACAATGAGCAGTTCTTC. It codes for CASSLGLARDYNEQFF. The entire variable domain, with the rest obtained from reference TRBV5-1 and TRBJ2-1, is as follows: KAGVTQTPRYLIKTRGQQVTLSCSPISGHRSVSWYQQTPGQGLQFLFEYFSETQRNKGNFPGRFSGRQFSNSRSEMNVSTLELGDSALYLCASSLGLARDYNEQFFGPGTRLTVL.